This T cell receptor (beta chain) was found in a study of brain T cells in children with intractable seizures. Study observations and caveats: Pre- and post-surgery blood differed in depth, so pre-surgery absences may be undersampling.

The repertoire was sequenced with immunoSEQ multiplex PCR; TCRdb's copy has only in-frame clones and lacks some. The sample records fewer than 150,000 clones, 90% to 95% being singletons. Only cases whose brain tissue showed the highest T cell transcript signatures were sequenced. With V trimmed by 5 bases and J by 3 bases, 8 bases remained unmatched. The CDR3 totals 15 residues. Germline lookup yields CDR1 MNHEY and CDR2 SMNVEV (reference sequence). Points on this clone: Its specificity is not known.

The clonotype originates from a boy younger than two with hemimegalencephaly and intractable seizures. The input for sequencing was peripheral blood, taken at surgery. The J gene is TRBJ2-7, the V gene TRBV27; TRBD1 matches 9 bases. This chain's CDR3 is CASSIGTGRLYEQYF. CDR3 sequence (DNA): TGTGCCAGCAGTATCGGGACAGGGAGGCTCTACGAGCAGTACTTC.